Below, 24 T cell receptor beta chains from the same sample are listed, as sequenced in a study of CD8 T cells in Susac syndrome. Random hexamers primed reverse transcription of about 0.5 to 1 ug RNA. One entry per CDR3 protein results from TCRdb running MiXCR on the immunoSEQ multiplex PCR reads. Among under 150,000 distinct CDR3 sequences listed, around 95% were seen once. Input material: CD4+ T cells from PBMCs. These receptors were obtained from a human donor with Susac syndrome.

The V call is TRBV6-1, the J call TRBJ1-1; TRBD1 matches 8 bases. V lost 6 bases, J lost 7 bases, and 7 bases stayed unmatched. The length of the CDR3 is 13 residues. Germline assignment: CDR1 MNHNS and CDR2 SASEGT. CDR3 protein: CASSAQGDLEAFF. CDR3 DNA sequence: TGTGCCAGCAGCGCACAGGGGGACCTTGAAGCTTTCTTT.

This rearrangement joins TRBV7-3 to TRBJ2-2, with D uncertain. This CDR3 has 15 amino acids. CDR1 is SGHTA and CDR2 is FQGTGA in the germline V gene. The ends were cut back, 5 bases at V and 1 base at J, with 11 bases in the middle. The CDR3 region has the DNA TGTGCCAGCAGCGAAACGGGCGGGAACACCGGGGAGCTGTTTTTT. Its protein is CASSETGGNTGELFF.

This chain uses TRBV18 with TRBJ2-7; 7 positions agree with TRBD1. The CDR3 length is 15 residues. CDR1 KGHSH and CDR2 LQKENI come from the germline V gene. Trimming took 3 bases from V and 6 from J; bases not matched to a gene: 11. The CDR3 DNA follows: TGTGCCAGCTCACCTCGGGACAGTTTGAGGGGCGAGCAGTACTTC. Its protein product is CASSPRDSLRGEQYF.

The V and J genes are TRBV18 and TRBJ1-4; tentatively, D is TRBD1 (5 bases). The germline gives CDR1 KGHSH, CDR2 LQKENI. V shed 3 bases and J shed 4 bases, with 18 bases lying between them. This CDR3 has 17 amino acids. CDR3 sequence reads: CASSPTNTGRNNEKLFF. As DNA, the CDR3 is TGTGCCAGCTCACCGACTAATACGGGACGGAATAATGAAAAACTGTTTTTT.

This CDR3 is CSAILRTSLHEQYF. The CDR3, as DNA: TGCAGTGCTATCTTAAGGACTAGTCTCCACGAGCAGTACTTC. The rearrangement links TRBV20-1 to TRBJ2-7; 7 bases agree with TRBD2. The germline gives CDR1 DFQATT, CDR2 SNEGSKA (reference sequence). The CDR3 sequence is 14 residues long. J lost 5 bases, V lost 4 bases, and 11 bases had no gene match.

This chain uses TRBV20-1 with TRBJ2-7; D tentatively fits TRBD1 or TRBD2 (5 bases each). The CDR3 is 13 amino acids. CDR1 DFQATT and CDR2 SNEGSKA come from the germline V gene (reference sequence). V lost 1 base and J lost 2, with 9 bases in between. CDR3: CSARGQGAYEQYF. CDR3 in DNA: TGCAGTGCTAGAGGGCAGGGAGCCTACGAGCAGTACTTC.

The chain carries TRBV2 and TRBJ2-2; 8 bases are shared with TRBD2. V lost 6 bases to trimming and J lost 1 base; unmatched junction nucleotides: 10. The CDR3 runs to 17 residues. Germline CDR1 SNHLY, CDR2 FYNNEI. The CDR3 nucleotides are TGTGCCAGCAGCCCCCTCGGGCTAGCGGGGAACACCGGGGAGCTGTTTTTT. Residues: CASSPLGLAGNTGELFF. Full variable domain (missing parts from reference TRBV2 and TRBJ2-2): EPEVTQTPSHQVTQMGQEVILRCVPISNHLYFYWYRQILGQKVEFLVSFYNNEISEKSEIFDDQFSVERPDGSNFTLKIRSTKLEDSAMYFCASSPLGLAGNTGELFFGEGSRLTVL.

The rearrangement links TRBV3-1 to TRBJ2-2, with D tentatively TRBD1 (5 bases). The CDR3 contains 16 residues. V was shortened by 1 base and J by 3 bases, with 12 bases between the two germline ends. Germline CDR1 LGHDT, CDR2 YNNKEL (reference sequence). The CDR3 loop is CASSQVSRADTGELFF. In nucleotides, the CDR3 is TGTGCCAGCAGCCAAGTTTCCAGGGCAGACACCGGGGAGCTGTTTTTT.

This chain joins TRBV6-5 and TRBJ2-5, with 14 bases fitting TRBD2. There are 15 residues in the CDR3. The V gene end was trimmed by 7 bases and the J gene end by 4 bases; junction bases not matched to a gene: 5. Germline CDR1 and CDR2: MNHEY and SVGAGI. CDR3 region: CASKPGLAGAETQYF. Here the CDR3 DNA reads TGTGCCAGCAAACCGGGACTAGCGGGAGCAGAGACCCAGTACTTC.

V gene TRBV24-1 combines with J gene TRBJ2-7; D is possibly TRBD2 (7 bases). This CDR3 region has 12 residues. The germline CDR1 and CDR2 sequences are KGHDR and SFDVKD. With 4 bases removed from V and 7 bases from J, the gap between germline ends came to 10 bases. CDR3 region: CATSDEGGEQYF. The DNA of the CDR3 is TGTGCCACCAGTGACGAGGGGGGGGAGCAGTACTTC.

The chain employs TRBV5-1 and TRBJ2-3; TRBD1 might be the D (5 bases). The germline V gene encodes CDR1 SGHRS and CDR2 YFSETQ. This CDR3 comprises 15 residues. Deletions cut 1 base from V and 1 base from J, with 10 bases between. CDR3 amino acids: CASSLLDIRTDTQYF. The DNA of the CDR3 is TGCGCCAGCAGCTTGTTGGACATTCGCACAGATACGCAGTATTTT.

J is TRBJ1-1 and V is TRBV6-2 or TRBV6-3; D is unresolved. V lost 6 bases and J lost 0, with 11 bases in between. This CDR3 comprises 14 residues. Germline V lookup: CDR1 MNHEY, CDR2 SVGEGT. CDR3 loop: CASRPRPVNTEAFF. CDR3 nucleotides: TGTGCCAGCAGACCCCGACCGGTGAACACTGAAGCTTTCTTT.

The V call is TRBV20-1, the J call TRBJ1-5; 10 nucleotides agree with TRBD1. CDR1 DFQATT and CDR2 SNEGSKA come from the germline V gene (reference sequence). Germline trimming cut 0 bases from V and 6 bases from J; bases unmatched to any gene: 5. This CDR3 spans 15 amino acids. The CDR3 nucleotides are TGCAGTGCTAGAGAGGCTGACAGGGGGCGTCAGCCCCAGCATTTT. Residues: CSAREADRGRQPQHF.

The chain couples TRBV5-1 to TRBJ2-5; TRBD2 aligns across 8 bases. In germline, CDR1 is SGHRS, CDR2 YFSETQ. The CDR3 extends over 14 amino acids. Germline trimming cut 2 bases from V and 3 bases from J; bases unmatched to any gene: 3. CDR3 sequence (DNA): TGCGCCAGCAGCTTCCCCGGGAGGGAAGAGACCCAGTACTTC. Its protein is CASSFPGREETQYF.

The chain recombines TRBV20-1 with TRBJ2-5, with a tentative D call TRBD1 (5 bases). The CDR3 has 13 residues. Trimming stripped 4 bases from V and 0 bases from J, with 9 bases between. Germline CDR1 DFQATT, CDR2 SNEGSKA (reference sequence). The CDR3: CSAIDRNQETQYF. The CDR3 region has the DNA TGCAGTGCTATCGACAGAAACCAAGAGACCCAGTACTTC.

The chain has TRBV3-1 and TRBJ2-7, with a weak D call TRBD2 (6 bases). Trimming stripped 0 bases from V and 5 bases from J, with 11 bases between. The germline gives CDR1 LGHDT, CDR2 YNNKEL (reference sequence). The CDR3 covers 14 residues. The CDR3 reads CASSQDRLVNEQYF. CDR3 sequence (DNA): TGTGCCAGCAGCCAAGACCGACTAGTGAACGAGCAGTACTTC.

This chain connects TRBV28 to TRBJ1-2; 9 bases align to TRBD1. V lost 5 bases, J lost 4 bases, and 8 bases stayed unmatched. CDR1 is MDHEN, CDR2 SYDVKM, per germline. The CDR3 has 15 residues. The CDR3 region is CASSRTGAQGYGYTF. The CDR3 coding sequence is TGTGCCAGCAGTCGGACAGGGGCTCAGGGCTATGGCTACACCTTC.

The rearrangement joins TRBV20-1 to TRBJ2-5, with D possibly TRBD2 on 5 matching bases. V was clipped by 6 bases and J by 2 bases, with 10 bases between them. Germline V gives CDR1 DFQATT, CDR2 SNEGSKA (reference sequence). There are 12 residues in the CDR3. CDR3: CSAPGTQETQYF. For the CDR3, the DNA is TGCAGTGCCCCGGGAACTCAAGAGACCCAGTACTTC.

The rearrangement links TRBV20-1 to TRBJ2-7; D ambiguous. The length of the CDR3 is 12 residues. V lost 5 bases to trimming and J lost 5 bases, with 13 bases between them. CDR1 is DFQATT and CDR2 is SNEGSKA in the germline V gene (reference sequence). The CDR3 DNA follows: TGCAGTGCTCCCCGGCCGACCCACGAGCAGTACTTC. Translating it yields CSAPRPTHEQYF.

The V and J genes are TRBV5-1 and TRBJ2-1, with D possibly called TRBD1 or TRBD2 (5 bases each). The CDR3 loop spans 14 amino acids. Trimming cost V 2 bases and J 7 bases, with 13 bases left between them. Looked up from germline, CDR1 is SGHRS and CDR2 is YFSETQ. The CDR3 nucleotides read TGCGCCAGCAGCTTTGGGACCGAGGGGAATGAGCAGTTCTTC. Translated, it gives CASSFGTEGNEQFF.

A single count supports this clonotype. This sequence joins TRBV6-2 or TRBV6-3 and TRBJ1-5; TRBD1 matches at 8 bases. There are 18 residues in the CDR3. Germline V lookup: CDR1 MNHEY, CDR2 SVGEGT. J was trimmed by 0 bases and V by 2 bases; bases with no gene match: 9. The CDR3 DNA reads as TGTGCCAGCAGTTACCCTCCCGGGACAGGCTATAGCAATCAGCCCCAGCATTTT. This encodes CASSYPPGTGYSNQPQHF.

The chain links TRBV5-6 to TRBJ2-7; D call uncertain. V lost 0 bases and J 3 bases, leaving 4 bases between the germline ends. This CDR3 spans 12 amino acids. Germline V gene sequence: CDR1 SGHDT, CDR2 YYEEEE. CDR3 DNA: TGTGCCAGCAGCTTGGCGGACTACGAGCAGTACTTC. Its protein is CASSLADYEQYF.

V usage is TRBV24-1 and J usage is TRBJ1-3; D uncertain. V shed 3 bases and J shed 0 bases, with 8 bases lying between them. The CDR3 sequence is 15 residues long. Germline V gene data show CDR1 as KGHDR and CDR2 as SFDVKD. Written as DNA, the CDR3 is TGTGCCACCAGTGATCCCGGGCCCTCTGGAAACACCATATATTTT. Translating gives CATSDPGPSGNTIYF.

This chain links TRBV9 with TRBJ2-1; D gene ambiguous. This CDR3 spans 13 amino acids. Trimming took 0 bases from V and 5 from J, leaving 6 bases between them. The germline CDR1 and CDR2 sequences are SGDLS and YYNGEE. The CDR3 DNA follows: TGTGCCAGCAGCGTAGCTCGAGACAATGAGCAGTTCTTC. It yields the protein CASSVARDNEQFF.